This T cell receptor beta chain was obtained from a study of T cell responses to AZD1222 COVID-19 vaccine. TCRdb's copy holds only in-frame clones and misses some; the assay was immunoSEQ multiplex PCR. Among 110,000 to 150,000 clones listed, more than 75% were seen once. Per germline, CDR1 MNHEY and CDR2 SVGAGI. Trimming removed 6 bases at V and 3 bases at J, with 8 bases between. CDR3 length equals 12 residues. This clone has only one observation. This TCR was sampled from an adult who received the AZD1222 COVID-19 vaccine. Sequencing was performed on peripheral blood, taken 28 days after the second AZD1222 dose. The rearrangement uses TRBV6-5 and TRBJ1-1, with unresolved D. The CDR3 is CASREVYTEAFF. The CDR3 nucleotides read TGTGCCAGCAGGGAGGTTTACACTGAAGCTTTCTTT.